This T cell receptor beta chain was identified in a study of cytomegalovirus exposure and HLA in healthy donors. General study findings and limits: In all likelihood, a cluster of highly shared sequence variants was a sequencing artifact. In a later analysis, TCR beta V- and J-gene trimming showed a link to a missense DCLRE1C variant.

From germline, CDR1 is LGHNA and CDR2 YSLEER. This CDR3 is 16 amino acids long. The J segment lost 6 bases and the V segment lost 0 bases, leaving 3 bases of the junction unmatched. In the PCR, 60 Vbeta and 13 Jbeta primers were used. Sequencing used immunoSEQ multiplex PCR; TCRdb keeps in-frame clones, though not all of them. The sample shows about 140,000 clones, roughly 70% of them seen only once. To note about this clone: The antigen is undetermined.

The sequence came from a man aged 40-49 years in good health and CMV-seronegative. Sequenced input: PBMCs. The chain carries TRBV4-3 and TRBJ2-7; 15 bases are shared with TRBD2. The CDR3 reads CASSQDWGLAGGEQYF. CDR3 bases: TGCGCCAGCAGCCAAGATTGGGGACTAGCGGGAGGCGAGCAGTACTTC.